A single sample is the source of the 19 T cell receptor beta chains below, sequenced in a study of T cells in tuberculosis listed by TCRdb under 2018. The library was produced with the immunoSEQ multiplex PCR assay. TCRdb provides this immuneACCESS table in a form limited to in-frame rearrangements. Some clones are lacking; in checked studies, under half of them reflect an unresolved V gene, and why the rest are absent is not known. The sample table holds about 36,000 clones, of which roughly 92% were seen once. Around 7% of the sample lies in the top ten. Sequencing was carried out using PBMCs. These receptors all come from a donor between 5 and 29 years old with latent tuberculosis or without tuberculosis infection.

J is TRBJ2-3 and V is TRBV4-1; 10 positions agree with TRBD1. Looked up from germline, CDR1 is MGHRA and CDR2 is YSYEKL. The length of the CDR3 is 20 residues. V lost 2 bases to trimming and J lost 4 bases; unmatched junction nucleotides: 18. The CDR3 region is CASSQNPGTGALRWADTQYF. The CDR3 nucleotides read TGCGCCAGCAGCCAAAACCCCGGGACAGGGGCACTTCGATGGGCAGATACGCAGTATTTT.

A few counts support this clone. The chain carries TRBV7-3 and TRBJ1-2; TRBD1 is a possible D gene (5 bases). The germline V gene has CDR1 SGHTA and CDR2 FQGTGA. V dropped 1 base and J dropped 2 bases, with 11 bases sitting between them. The CDR3 consists of 15 residues. CDR3 in amino acids: CASSLKAGPNYGYTF. The CDR3 nucleotides are TGTGCCAGCAGCTTAAAGGCGGGACCGAACTATGGCTACACCTTC.

This clone is a singleton in its sample. The chain joins TRBV18 to TRBJ2-7, with D possibly matching TRBD2 (5 bases). This CDR3 region has 14 residues. Trimming pared 3 bases from V and 7 bases from J, leaving 16 bases between. Per the germline V gene, CDR1 is KGHSH and CDR2 is LQKENI. DNA of the CDR3: TGTGCCAGCTCACCGACCGGGGAATCGTGGGAGCAGTACTTC. It yields the protein CASSPTGESWEQYF.

In this sample, this clone turned up a few times. The chain is built from TRBV19 and TRBJ1-1; TRBD1 is a possible D gene (5 bases). The CDR3 is 13 amino acids. V was trimmed by 8 bases and J by 0 bases, leaving 10 bases between them. The germline CDR1 and CDR2 sequences are LNHDA and SQIVND (reference sequence). This chain's CDR3 is CASGQGLNTEAFF. The CDR3 DNA reads as TGTGCCAGTGGCCAGGGTTTGAACACTGAAGCTTTCTTT.

The V and J genes are TRBV5-6 and TRBJ1-2; the D gene is possibly TRBD1 (5 bases). V gave up 0 bases and J gave up 3 bases, with 18 bases separating them. The CDR3 has 17 amino acids. Looked up from germline, CDR1 is SGHDT and CDR2 is YYEEEE. In nucleotides, the CDR3 is TGTGCCAGCAGCTTGGTGTCTGGGGGGAGGATGGACTATGGCTACACCTTC. Encoded protein: CASSLVSGGRMDYGYTF.

V is TRBV15 and J is TRBJ1-5; a possible D gene is TRBD1 (5 bases). CDR1 and CDR2 from the germline V gene are LNHNV and YYDKDF (reference sequence). Trimming cost V 5 bases and J 7 bases, with 15 bases left between them. The length of the CDR3 is 14 residues. For the CDR3, the DNA is TGTGCCACCAGCTTAAGGACGGGGGGGCAGCCCCAGCATTTT. Translation gives CATSLRTGGQPQHF.

The rearrangement uses TRBV23-1 and TRBJ2-7, with a possible D match to TRBD1 (6 bases). TRBV23-1 is identified as an open reading frame with a role that is uncertain. The length of the CDR3 is 16 residues. Trimming took 0 bases from V and 0 from J, leaving 12 bases between them. The CDR3 coding sequence is TGCGCCAGCAGTCAATCCGACAGGCGGACCTCCTACGAGCAGTACTTC. Its translation: CASSQSDRRTSYEQYF.

This rearrangement joins TRBV5-6 to TRBJ1-1; unclear D gene. Trimming pared 0 bases from V and 3 bases from J, leaving 9 bases between. The CDR3 extends over 14 amino acids. Germline CDR1 and CDR2: SGHDT and YYEEEE. The CDR3 DNA follows: TGTGCCAGCAGCTTGGACAGAACTTACACTGAAGCTTTCTTT. Its protein product is CASSLDRTYTEAFF.

This rearrangement joins TRBV7-2 to TRBJ2-7; 9 bases agree with TRBD2. After removal of 5 bases from V and 2 bases from J, the junction contained 7 bases not matched to a gene. The CDR3 is 15 amino acids. Germline V gene lookup returns CDR1 SGHTA and CDR2 FQGNSA. This CDR3 is CASSPRLAGTYEQYF. For the CDR3, the DNA is TGTGCCAGCAGCCCCCGGCTAGCGGGAACCTACGAGCAGTACTTC.

This chain uses TRBV15 with TRBJ1-3; D is ambiguous. The germline V gene encodes CDR1 LNHNV and CDR2 YYDKDF (reference sequence). The V and J ends lost 0 bases and 0 bases respectively, with 12 bases between them. There are 17 residues in the CDR3. CDR3 coding DNA: TGTGCCACCAGCAGAGATCATACGGGTAGCTCTGGAAACACCATATATTTT. This translates into CATSRDHTGSSGNTIYF.

This chain connects TRBV11-2 to TRBJ1-1; 7 bases fit TRBD1. The CDR3 runs 14 residues. V dropped 5 bases and J dropped 5; count of bases not matched to a gene: 8. CDR1 and CDR2 from the germline V gene are SGHAT and FQNNGV. The CDR3 reads CASSKGARWTEAFF. CDR3 bases: TGTGCCAGCAGCAAGGGGGCGCGGTGGACTGAAGCTTTCTTT.

This clone was seen only a few times. This chain links TRBV7-6 with TRBJ1-6, with D maybe TRBD1 (5 bases). CDR1 is SGHVS, CDR2 FNYEAQ, per germline. This CDR3 region has 16 residues. The V gene lost 1 base and the J gene lost 8 bases, with 15 bases spanning the gap. The CDR3 reads CASSLEGRGAHSPLHF. The CDR3 region has the DNA TGTGCCAGCAGCTTAGAGGGGAGGGGCGCACATTCACCCCTCCACTTT.

This chain links TRBV2 with TRBJ2-7, with D perhaps matching TRBD1 (6 bases). This CDR3 is built from 13 residues. The germline V gene encodes CDR1 SNHLY and CDR2 FYNNEI. With 10 bases removed from V and 5 bases from J, the gap between germline ends came to 18 bases. This CDR3 reads CATLRDTSNEQYF. CDR3 DNA: TGTGCCACTCTCAGGGACACTTCGAACGAGCAGTACTTC.

CDR3 region: CASSLGGLAGFSTDTQYF. The CDR3 coding sequence is TGTGCCAGCAGCTTGGGGGGACTAGCGGGATTTAGCACAGATACGCAGTATTTT. V is TRBV5-4 and J is TRBJ2-3; 13 nucleotides line up with TRBD2. CDR1 is SGHNT, CDR2 YYREEE, per germline (reference sequence). This CDR3 spans 18 amino acids. With 0 bases clipped from V and 0 bases from J, the junction kept 4 bases outside the gene matches.

The chain is built from TRBV5-4 and TRBJ1-2; D might be TRBD1 (6 bases). V was cut by 1 base and J by 2 bases, with 12 bases left in between. The germline V gene encodes CDR1 SGHNT and CDR2 YYREEE (reference sequence). The length of the CDR3 is 15 residues. The CDR3 protein is CASSLYGQFNYGYTF. In nucleotides, the CDR3 is TGTGCCAGCAGCTTGTATGGACAGTTCAACTATGGCTACACCTTC.

This clone was observed a few times. This chain links TRBV12-2 with TRBJ1-6; the table's D call, TRBD1, was not checked against the DNA. TRBV12-2 is a recognized pseudogene. The CDR3 covers 12 residues. CDR3 DNA: TGTGCAAGTCGTTTACAGAATTCACCCCTCCACTTT. Translation gives CASRLQNSPLHF.

This chain links TRBV29-1 with TRBJ1-4; TRBD1 matches at 8 bases. This CDR3 has 13 residues. Per germline, CDR1 SQVTM and CDR2 ANQGSEA. Trimming took 6 bases from V and 3 from J; bases not matched to a gene: 3. DNA of the CDR3: TGCAGCGTCAGGGGGCGAGCTAATGAAAAACTGTTTTTT. Encoded protein: CSVRGRANEKLFF.

The V call is TRBV9, the J call TRBJ1-6; 9 bases are a match to TRBD1. This CDR3 region has 16 residues. V was pared by 0 bases and J by 7 bases, with 5 bases of the junction left unmatched. Per germline, CDR1 SGDLS and CDR2 YYNGEE. CDR3 region: CASSVDGTGFNSPLHF. CDR3 nucleotides: TGTGCCAGCAGCGTAGATGGGACAGGGTTCAATTCACCCCTCCACTTT.

The CDR3 reads CASSVVSSDTQYF. The CDR3 DNA is TGTGCCAGCAGCGTAGTTAGCTCCGATACGCAGTATTTT. This chain connects TRBV9 to TRBJ2-3; D is undetermined. There are 13 residues in the CDR3. Germline-derived CDR1 and CDR2 are SGDLS and YYNGEE. V was shortened by 0 bases and J by 6 bases, with 8 bases between the two germline ends.